This T cell receptor beta chain was observed in a study of T-cell reconstitution after alpha-beta-depleted transplantation in children. This clonotype has ten or more counts. This sample's TCRbeta library carried unique molecular identifier barcodes. TCRdb independently ran MiXCR on the PCR reads; one entry per CDR3 protein. The sample contains 190,000 or so distinct CDR3 sequences, around 5.9% of which appear only once. Trimming cost V 1 base and J 1 base, with 12 bases left between them. Germline CDR1 and CDR2: SGHRS and YFSETQ. There are 15 residues in the CDR3. This clonotype originated in a girl under three years old with combined immunodeficiency, due to receive a stem cell transplant. This chain connects TRBV5-1 to TRBJ2-7; weak D call: TRBD2 (6 bases). The specimen was PBMCs, collected before TCRalphabeta/CD19-depleted stem cell transplant. Written as DNA, the CDR3 is TGCGCCAGCAGCTTGTGGCGGGGACCTTCCTACGAGCAGTACTTC. Its protein is CASSLWRGPSYEQYF.